Each of the 16 T cell receptor beta chains below was sequenced from the same sample in a study of shared clonotypes between healthy human individuals. Profiling relied on immunoSEQ multiplex PCR, and the TCRdb table lists in-frame clones only, not all of them. The sample carries about 1,900,000 clones, approximately 94% recorded once. Positive CCR7 selection of CD45RO-negative cells yielded the naive CD8 cells, and terminally differentiated effector memory CD45RA+ cells were excluded. The sample consisted of naive CD8+ T cells sorted from blood. Receptors were obtained from a man between 18 and 29 years old in good health.

This clone is a singleton in its sample. The V call is TRBV6-5, the J call TRBJ2-4, with a tentative D call TRBD1 (6 bases). The CDR3 has 15 amino acids. Germline values: CDR1 MNHEY, CDR2 SVGAGI. Trimming stripped 0 bases from V and 4 bases from J, with 10 bases between. The CDR3 protein is CASSYSTGSKNIQYF. The CDR3 region has the DNA TGTGCCAGCAGTTACTCAACAGGGTCAAAAAACATTCAGTACTTC.

This clone was detected once. Other DNA sequences of this sample code for an identical CDR3. CDR3 DNA: TGTGCCAGCAGCTCAGCGGGAGGCTACGAGCAGTACTTC. Translating it yields CASSSAGGYEQYF. The chain joins TRBV9 to TRBJ2-7; 9 nucleotides line up with TRBD2. After removal of 4 bases from V and 3 bases from J, the junction contained 2 bases not matched to a gene. CDR1 and CDR2 from the germline V gene are SGDLS and YYNGEE. This CDR3 region has 13 residues. The entire variable domain, with the rest obtained from reference TRBV9 and TRBJ2-7, is as follows: DSGVTQTPKHLITATGQRVTLRCSPRSGDLSVYWYQQSLDQGLQFLIQYYNGEERAKGNILERFSAQQFPDLHSELNLSSLELGDSALYFCASSSAGGYEQYFGPGTRLTVT.

The V and J genes are TRBV9 and TRBJ2-5; possibly TRBD2 for D (5 bases). The germline V gene encodes CDR1 SGDLS and CDR2 YYNGEE. Trimming took off 4 bases at V and 4 bases at J, with 11 bases between the two ends. The CDR3 is 13 residues long. CDR3 nucleotides: TGTGCCAGCAGCCCAGGAGGAACAGAGACCCAGTACTTC. Translating gives CASSPGGTETQYF.

Details on this clone: Other DNA sequences in this sample translate to the same CDR3. V gene TRBV9 combines with J gene TRBJ2-7; D is ambiguous. The CDR3 is made up of 15 amino acids. Germline assignment: CDR1 SGDLS and CDR2 YYNGEE. Between the trimmed V and J ends, which lost 0 bases and 0 bases, there was a span of 10 bases. The CDR3 DNA reads as TGTGCCAGCAGCGTAGGCGACATGAGCTCCTACGAGCAGTACTTC. Its protein is CASSVGDMSSYEQYF.

V gene TRBV5-1 combines with J gene TRBJ1-1; no firm D call. Between the trimmed V and J ends, which lost 5 bases and 4 bases, there was a span of 15 bases. CDR1 and CDR2 from the germline V gene are SGHRS and YFSETQ. The length of the CDR3 is 14 residues. The CDR3 protein is CASRWNKVGTEAFF. CDR3 DNA: TGCGCCAGCAGGTGGAATAAGGTGGGCACTGAAGCTTTCTTT.

The chain carries TRBV4-1 and TRBJ1-2; 7 positions agree with TRBD1. The CDR3 extends over 15 amino acids. Germline lookup yields CDR1 MGHRA and CDR2 YSYEKL. V shed 0 bases, J shed 9 bases, and the junction held 10 bases outside the gene matches. The CDR3 loop reads CASSQDRDSPLRYTF. The CDR3 DNA follows: TGCGCCAGCAGCCAAGATAGGGACAGTCCTCTGCGCTACACCTTC.

The chain employs TRBV27 and TRBJ2-3; maybe TRBD2 (5 bases). Germline lookup yields CDR1 MNHEY and CDR2 SMNVEV (reference sequence). V lost 5 bases and J lost 0, with 18 bases in between. CDR3 length equals 17 residues. In DNA form, the CDR3 reads TGTGCCAGCAGTAGTGTCGGAGCGGAATTTAGCACAGATACGCAGTATTTT. It specifies CASSSVGAEFSTDTQYF.

Note on this clone: The sample has other DNA sequences that encode this CDR3 too. V and J are TRBV5-6 and TRBJ1-1, with unresolved D. CDR1 is SGHDT, CDR2 YYEEEE, per germline. Trimming removed 2 bases at V and 2 bases at J, with 4 bases between. CDR3 length: 12 residues. The CDR3 DNA sequence: TGTGCCAGCAGCTTTCTAAACACTGAAGCTTTCTTT. Residues: CASSFLNTEAFF.

This rearrangement joins TRBV25-1 to TRBJ2-5; D might be TRBD1 (6 bases). The CDR3 spans 14 residues. The germline gives CDR1 MGHDK, CDR2 SYGVNS. Trimming took 1 base from V and 2 from J, leaving 8 bases between them. The CDR3 DNA reads TGTGCCAGCAGTGAATGGCAGGGGCAAGAGACCCAGTACTTC. Protein product: CASSEWQGQETQYF. The whole variable domain, filled in from reference TRBV25-1 and TRBJ2-5, reads EADIYQTPRYLVIGTGKKITLECSQTMGHDKMYWYQQDPGMELHLIHYSYGVNSTEKGDLSSESTVSRIRTEHFPLTLESARPSHTSQYLCASSEWQGQETQYFGPGTRLLVL.

The rearrangement joins TRBV6-6 to TRBJ2-7, with D perhaps TRBD2 (5 bases). The length of the CDR3 is 13 residues. The ends were cut back, 5 bases at V and 5 bases at J, with 13 bases in the middle. Looked up from germline, CDR1 is MNHNY and CDR2 is SVGAGI (reference sequence). The CDR3 DNA sequence: TGTGCCAGCAGTCACGGAGGAAATGACGAGCAGTACTTC. Residues: CASSHGGNDEQYF.

The chain links TRBV5-1 to TRBJ1-1, with 7 bases matching TRBD1. Trimming at V came to 0 bases and at J to 7 bases, leaving 3 bases not matched to a gene. Germline assignment: CDR1 SGHRS and CDR2 YFSETQ. This CDR3 comprises 13 residues. The DNA of the CDR3 is TGCGCCAGCAGCTTGGGAACAGGGGATGAAGCTTTCTTT. Protein product: CASSLGTGDEAFF.

The chain employs TRBV27 and TRBJ2-7; D remains ambiguous. The length of the CDR3 is 15 residues. The germline V and J ends were trimmed by 2 bases and 2 bases, with 13 bases remaining between them. Germline assignment: CDR1 MNHEY and CDR2 SMNVEV (reference sequence). The CDR3 sequence: CASSLHRVGPYEQYF. In DNA form, the CDR3 reads TGTGCCAGCAGTTTACATAGGGTTGGCCCCTACGAGCAGTACTTC.

This clone was counted once. This rearrangement joins TRBV30 to TRBJ2-7; the match to TRBD1 covers 8 bases. The CDR3 totals 11 residues. V lost 5 bases to trimming and J lost 4 bases; unmatched junction nucleotides: 1. Germline CDR1 and CDR2: GTSNPN and SVGIG (reference sequence). The DNA of the CDR3 is TGTGCCTGGGACAGGGGATACGAGCAGTACTTC. It yields the protein CAWDRGYEQYF. The whole variable domain, remainder taken from reference TRBV30 and TRBJ2-7, is SQTIHQWPATLVQPVGSPLSLECTVEGTSNPNLYWYRQAAGRGLQLLFYSVGIGQISSEVPQNLSASRPQDRQFILSSKKLLLSDSGFYLCAWDRGYEQYFGPGTRLTVT.

The chain employs TRBV21-1 and TRBJ2-7; TRBD1 is the table's D call, not checked against the DNA. TRBV21-1 is labeled a pseudogene. The CDR3 contains 16 residues. The CDR3 is CASSNSVGQAAYEQYF. CDR3 DNA sequence: TGTGCCAGCAGCAACTCGGTGGGACAGGCCGCCTACGAGCAGTACTTC.

This clone was counted a single time. The chain carries TRBV7-2 and TRBJ2-2; no definite D call. Germline assignment: CDR1 SGHTA and CDR2 FQGNSA. V lost 1 base to trimming and J lost 4 bases, with 7 bases between them. The CDR3 length is 14 residues. CDR3: CASSLVQITGELFF. CDR3 nucleotides: TGTGCCAGCAGCTTAGTACAAATCACCGGGGAGCTGTTTTTT.

This rearrangement joins TRBV19 to TRBJ2-6; D gene uncertain. The CDR3 loop spans 16 amino acids. Between the trimmed V and J ends, which lost 0 bases and 0 bases, there was a span of 6 bases. CDR1 is LNHDA, CDR2 SQIVND, per germline (reference sequence). The CDR3 region is CASSIDGHSGANVLTF. CDR3 in DNA: TGTGCCAGTAGTATAGATGGCCACTCTGGGGCCAACGTCCTGACTTTC.